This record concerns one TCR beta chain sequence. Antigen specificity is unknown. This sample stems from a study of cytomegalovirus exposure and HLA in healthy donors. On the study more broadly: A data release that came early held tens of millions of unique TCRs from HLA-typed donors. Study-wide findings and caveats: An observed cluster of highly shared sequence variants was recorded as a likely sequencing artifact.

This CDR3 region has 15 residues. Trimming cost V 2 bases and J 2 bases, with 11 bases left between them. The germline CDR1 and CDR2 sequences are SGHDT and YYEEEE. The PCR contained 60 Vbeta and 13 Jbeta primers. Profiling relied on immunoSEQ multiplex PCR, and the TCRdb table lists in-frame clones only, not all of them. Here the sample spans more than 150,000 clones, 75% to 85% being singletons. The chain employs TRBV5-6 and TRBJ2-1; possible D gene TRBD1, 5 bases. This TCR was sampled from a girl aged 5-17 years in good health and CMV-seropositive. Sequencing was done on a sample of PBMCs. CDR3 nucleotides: TGTGCCAGCAGCTTTGGAAGGGGCCCCTACAATGAGCAGTTCTTC. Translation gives CASSFGRGPYNEQFF.